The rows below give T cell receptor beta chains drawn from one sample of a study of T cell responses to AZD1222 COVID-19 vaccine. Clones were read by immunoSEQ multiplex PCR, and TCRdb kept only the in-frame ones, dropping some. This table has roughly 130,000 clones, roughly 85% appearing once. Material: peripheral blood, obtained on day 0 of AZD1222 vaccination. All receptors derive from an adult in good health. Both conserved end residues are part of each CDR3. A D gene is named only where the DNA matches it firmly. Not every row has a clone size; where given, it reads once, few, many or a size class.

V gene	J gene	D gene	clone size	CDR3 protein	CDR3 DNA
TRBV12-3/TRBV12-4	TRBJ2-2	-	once	CASSFGTGELFF	TGTGCCAGCAGTTTCGGTACCGGGGAGCTGTTTTTT
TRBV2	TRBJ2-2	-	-	CASSIRMVDTGELFF	TGTGCCAGCAGCATTAGGATGGTCGACACCGGGGAGCTGTTTTTT
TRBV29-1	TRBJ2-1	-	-	CSVDRGIYNEQFF	TGCAGCGTTGATAGGGGAATTTACAATGAGCAGTTCTTC
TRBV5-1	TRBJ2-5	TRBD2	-	CASREIAGAQETQYF	TGCGCCAGCAGAGAAATAGCGGGGGCCCAAGAGACCCAGTACTTC
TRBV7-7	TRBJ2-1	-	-	CASSAYAGDEQFF	TGTGCTAGCAGCGCATACGCCGGGGATGAGCAGTTCTTC
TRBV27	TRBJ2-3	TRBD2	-	CASRFYGTSIADTQYF	TGTGCCAGCAGGTTCTACGGGACTAGCATTGCAGATACGCAGTATTTT
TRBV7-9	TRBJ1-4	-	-	CASSFGGNEKLFF	TGTGCCAGCAGCTTTGGGGGGAATGAAAAACTGTTTTTT
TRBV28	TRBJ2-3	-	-	CASSLFGQGGASTDTQYF	TGTGCCAGCAGTTTATTCGGGCAGGGTGGTGCTAGCACAGATACGCAGTATTTT
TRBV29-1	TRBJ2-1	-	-	CSVGGARSSYNEQFF	TGCAGCGTTGGGGGGGCCCGGAGCTCCTACAATGAGCAGTTCTTC
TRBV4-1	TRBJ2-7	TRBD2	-	CASFPSGRSPYEQYF	TGCGCCAGTTTCCCTAGCGGGAGGTCCCCCTACGAGCAGTACTTC